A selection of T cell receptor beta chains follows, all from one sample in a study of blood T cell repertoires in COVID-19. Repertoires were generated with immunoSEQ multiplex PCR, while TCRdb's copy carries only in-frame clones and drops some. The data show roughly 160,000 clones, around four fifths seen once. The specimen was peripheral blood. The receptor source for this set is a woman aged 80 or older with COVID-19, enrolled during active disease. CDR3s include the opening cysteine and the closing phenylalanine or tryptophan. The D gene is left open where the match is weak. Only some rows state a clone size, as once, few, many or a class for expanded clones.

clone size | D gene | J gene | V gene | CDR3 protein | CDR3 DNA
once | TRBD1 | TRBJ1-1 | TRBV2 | CARRGLGQGRTEAFF | TGTGCCAGGCGAGGGTTGGGACAGGGGCGCACTGAAGCTTTCTTT
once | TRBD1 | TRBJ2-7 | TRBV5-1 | CASSSLRGGPPYEQYF | TGCGCCAGCAGCTCGCTTAGAGGGGGCCCTCCCTACGAGCAGTACTTC
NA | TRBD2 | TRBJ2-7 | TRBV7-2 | CASSPPGLAGYEQYF | TGTGCCAGCAGCCCCCCGGGACTAGCGGGATACGAGCAGTACTTC
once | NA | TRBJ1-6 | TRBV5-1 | CASSLRAAAASPLHF | TGCGCCAGCAGCTTGAGGGCAGCGGCAGCGTCACCCCTCCACTTT
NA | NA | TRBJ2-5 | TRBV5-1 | CASRTEETQYF | TGCGCCAGCAGGACTGAAGAGACCCAGTACTTC
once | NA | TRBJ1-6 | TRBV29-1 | CSATTGTNSPLHF | TGCAGCGCAACTACAGGGACCAATTCACCCCTCCACTTT
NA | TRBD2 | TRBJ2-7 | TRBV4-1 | CASSPRLLAGGGRSYEQYF | TGCGCCAGCAGCCCCCGTTTGCTAGCGGGGGGGGGTCGCTCCTACGAGCAGTACTTC
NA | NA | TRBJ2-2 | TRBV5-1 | CASQGLNTGELFF | TGCGCCAGCCAGGGACTTAACACCGGGGAGCTGTTTTTT
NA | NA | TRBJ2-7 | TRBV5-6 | CASSSWSASGGEQYF | TGTGCCAGCAGCTCCTGGAGCGCCTCCGGGGGCGAGCAGTACTTC
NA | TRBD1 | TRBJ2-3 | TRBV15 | CATSRDRTGADTQYF | TGTGCCACCAGCAGAGATCGCACAGGGGCAGATACGCAGTATTTT
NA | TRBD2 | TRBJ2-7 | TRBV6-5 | CASSQTGTRGEQYF | TGTGCCAGCAGCCAAACCGGGACTAGGGGCGAGCAGTACTTC
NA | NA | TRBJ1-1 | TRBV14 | CASSQDTDWSEAFF | TGTGCCAGCAGCCAAGATACCGATTGGAGCGAGGCTTTCTTT
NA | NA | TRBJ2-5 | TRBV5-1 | CASSLLGQGIYQETQYF | TGCGCCAGCAGCTTGCTGGGGCAGGGGATATATCAAGAGACCCAGTACTTC
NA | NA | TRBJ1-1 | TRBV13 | CASSLSGGTEAFF | TGTGCCAGCAGCTTATCGGGGGGAACTGAAGCTTTCTTT